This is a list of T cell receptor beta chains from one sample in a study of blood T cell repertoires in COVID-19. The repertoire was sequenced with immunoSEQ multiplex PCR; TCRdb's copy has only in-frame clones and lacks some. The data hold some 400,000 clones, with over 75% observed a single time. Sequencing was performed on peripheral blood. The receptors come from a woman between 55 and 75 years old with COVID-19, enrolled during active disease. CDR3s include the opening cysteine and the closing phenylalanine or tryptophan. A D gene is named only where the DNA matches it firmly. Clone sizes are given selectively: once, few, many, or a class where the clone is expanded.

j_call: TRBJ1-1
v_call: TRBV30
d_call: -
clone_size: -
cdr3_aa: CAWSITVNTEAFF
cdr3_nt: TGTGCCTGGTCAATTACGGTGAACACTGAAGCTTTCTTT

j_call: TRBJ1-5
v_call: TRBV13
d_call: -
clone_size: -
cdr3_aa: CASNLGRNQPQHF
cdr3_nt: TGTGCCAGCAACTTAGGGAGGAATCAGCCCCAGCATTTT

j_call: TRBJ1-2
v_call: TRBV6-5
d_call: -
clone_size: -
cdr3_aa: CASSYSSTPGYGYTF
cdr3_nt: TGTGCCAGCAGTTACTCGTCGACACCTGGCTATGGCTACACCTTC

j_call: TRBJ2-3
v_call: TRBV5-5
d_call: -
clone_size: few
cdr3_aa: CASSGGWDTDTQYF
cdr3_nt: TGTGCCAGCAGCGGCGGGTGGGACACAGATACGCAGTATTTT

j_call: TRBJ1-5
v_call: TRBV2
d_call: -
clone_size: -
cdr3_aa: CASSGGRGRDQPQHF
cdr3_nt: TGTGCCAGCAGTGGTGGCAGGGGACGTGATCAGCCCCAGCATTTT

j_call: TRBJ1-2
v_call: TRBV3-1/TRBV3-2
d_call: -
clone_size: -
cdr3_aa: CASSRGAYGYTF
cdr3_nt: TGTGCCAGCAGCCGAGGAGCCTATGGCTACACCTTC

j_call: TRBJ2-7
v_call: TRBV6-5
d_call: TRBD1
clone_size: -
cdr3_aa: CASSPDRVRGEQYF
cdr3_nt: TGTGCCAGCAGCCCGGACAGGGTGAGGGGTGAGCAGTACTTC

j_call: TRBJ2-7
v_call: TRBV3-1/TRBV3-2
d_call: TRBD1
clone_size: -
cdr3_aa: CASSQPGQALWDEQYF
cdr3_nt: TGTGCCAGCAGCCAGCCAGGACAGGCACTTTGGGACGAGCAGTACTTC

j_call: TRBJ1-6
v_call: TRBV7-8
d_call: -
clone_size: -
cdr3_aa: CASSLARTASSYNSPLHF
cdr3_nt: TGTGCCAGCAGCTTAGCCCGGACAGCAAGCTCCTATAATTCACCCCTCCACTTT

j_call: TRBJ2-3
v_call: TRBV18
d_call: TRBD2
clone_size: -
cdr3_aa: CASSPGGTSGSTDTQYF
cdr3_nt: TGTGCCAGCTCACCCGGCGGGACTAGCGGGAGCACAGATACGCAGTATTTT

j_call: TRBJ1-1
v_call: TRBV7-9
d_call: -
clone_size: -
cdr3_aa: CASSLVNAGDEAFF
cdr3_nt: TGTGCCAGCAGCTTAGTTAATGCCGGTGATGAAGCTTTCTTT

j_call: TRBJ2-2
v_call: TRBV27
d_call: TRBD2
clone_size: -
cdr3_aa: CASRSGGAWGGELFF
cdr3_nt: TGTGCCAGCAGGAGCGGGGGGGCCTGGGGCGGGGAGCTGTTTTTT

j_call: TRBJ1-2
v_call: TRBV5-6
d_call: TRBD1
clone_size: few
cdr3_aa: CASSLRLGQGDGGYTF
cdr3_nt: TGTGCCAGCAGCTTGAGGCTAGGGCAGGGGGATGGTGGCTACACCTTC

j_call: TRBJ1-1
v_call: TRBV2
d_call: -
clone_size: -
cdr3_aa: CASSDLRGTEAFF
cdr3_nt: TGTGCCAGCAGCGACCTTAGGGGCACTGAAGCTTTCTTT

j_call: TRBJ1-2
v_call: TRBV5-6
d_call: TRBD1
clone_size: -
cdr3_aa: CASSLVDRDSYGYTF
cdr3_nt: TGTGCCAGCAGCTTGGTAGACAGGGACAGCTATGGCTACACCTTC

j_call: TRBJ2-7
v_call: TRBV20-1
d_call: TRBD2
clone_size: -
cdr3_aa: CSASRLAGGSYEQYF
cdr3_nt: TGCAGTGCTAGTCGGCTAGCGGGGGGCTCCTACGAGCAGTACTTC

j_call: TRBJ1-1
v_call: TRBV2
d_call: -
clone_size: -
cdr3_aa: CASRGDSVTEAFF
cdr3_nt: TGTGCCAGCAGGGGAGACTCGGTGACTGAAGCTTTCTTT

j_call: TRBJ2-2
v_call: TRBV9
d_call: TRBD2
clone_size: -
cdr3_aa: CASSFRTSGANTGELFF
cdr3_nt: TGTGCCAGCAGCTTCCGGACTAGCGGGGCGAACACCGGGGAGCTGTTTTTT

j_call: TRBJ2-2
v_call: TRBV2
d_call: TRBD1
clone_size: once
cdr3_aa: CASRQGARTGELFF
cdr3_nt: TGTGCCAGCAGACAGGGGGCGCGCACCGGGGAGCTGTTTTTT

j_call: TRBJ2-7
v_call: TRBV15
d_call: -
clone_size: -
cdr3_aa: CATSRDLGGYEQYF
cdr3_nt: TGTGCCACCAGCAGAGATTTGGGGGGCTACGAGCAGTACTTC

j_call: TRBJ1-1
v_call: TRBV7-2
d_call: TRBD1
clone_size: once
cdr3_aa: CASSAQGVGLGTEAFF
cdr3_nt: TGTGCCAGCAGCGCCCAGGGGGTAGGGTTGGGCACTGAAGCTTTCTTT

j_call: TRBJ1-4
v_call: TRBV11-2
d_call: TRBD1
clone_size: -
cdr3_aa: CASSSLQGASGEKLFF
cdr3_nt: TGTGCCAGCAGCTCATTACAGGGGGCGTCCGGTGAAAAACTGTTTTTT

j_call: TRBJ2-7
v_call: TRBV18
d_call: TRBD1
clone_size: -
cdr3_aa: CASSQSTGLNSYEQYF
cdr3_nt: TGTGCCAGCTCACAATCGACAGGGTTAAACTCCTACGAGCAGTACTTC

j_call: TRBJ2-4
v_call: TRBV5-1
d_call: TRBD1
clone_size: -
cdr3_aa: CASSPSRTGGKNIQYF
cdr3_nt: TGCGCCAGCAGCCCATCACGGACAGGGGGCAAAAACATTCAGTACTTC

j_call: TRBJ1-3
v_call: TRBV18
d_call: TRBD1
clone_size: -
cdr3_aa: CASSPTGQGGGNTIYF
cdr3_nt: TGTGCCAGCTCACCAACCGGACAGGGAGGGGGAAACACCATATATTTT

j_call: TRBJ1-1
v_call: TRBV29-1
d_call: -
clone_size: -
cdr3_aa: CSASQSMNTEAFF
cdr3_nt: TGCAGCGCTTCACAGAGCATGAACACTGAAGCTTTCTTT

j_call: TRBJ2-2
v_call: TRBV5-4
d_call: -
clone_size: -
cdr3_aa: CASSLGGRGADTGELFF
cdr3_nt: TGTGCCAGCAGCTTGGGTGGCAGGGGGGCAGACACCGGGGAGCTGTTTTTT

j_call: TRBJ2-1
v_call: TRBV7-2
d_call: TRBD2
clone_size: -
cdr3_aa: CASSLIGGGNYNEQFF
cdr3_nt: TGTGCCAGCAGCTTAATCGGCGGGGGAAACTACAATGAGCAGTTCTTC

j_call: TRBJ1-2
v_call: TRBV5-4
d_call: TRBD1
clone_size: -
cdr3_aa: CASTIGQGGFYGYTF
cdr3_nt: TGTGCCAGCACCATCGGACAGGGTGGGTTCTATGGCTACACCTTC